Shown below are 17 T cell receptor beta chains from a single sample sequenced in a study of T cell responses to AZD1222 COVID-19 vaccine. TCRdb keeps only in-frame clones here, not all; method: immunoSEQ multiplex PCR. This sample has tens of thousands of clones, with 89% found just once. This specimen was peripheral blood, taken on day 0 of AZD1222 vaccination. Receptors were obtained from an adult in good health.

This clone was seen once. J is TRBJ2-3 and V is TRBV5-1; D may be TRBD2 (5 bases). CDR1 and CDR2 (germline): SGHRS, YFSETQ. Deletions cut 4 bases from V and 0 bases from J, with 15 bases between. The CDR3 extends over 16 amino acids. CDR3 sequence (DNA): TGCGCCAGCAGCGTCGTCGGGGAATGGAGCACAGATACGCAGTATTTT. The encoded protein is CASSVVGEWSTDTQYF.

The V call is TRBV5-1, the J call TRBJ2-7, with D possibly matching TRBD2 (5 bases). Germline V gene sequence: CDR1 SGHRS, CDR2 YFSETQ. The CDR3 runs 14 residues. V shed 0 bases and J shed 1 base, with 8 bases lying between them. The CDR3 nucleotides read TGCGCCAGCAGCTTGGCACTAGGATCCTACGAGCAGTACTTC. This gives the protein CASSLALGSYEQYF.

The chain recombines TRBV6-5 with TRBJ1-5; maybe TRBD1 (6 bases). This CDR3 comprises 14 residues. V lost 7 bases and J lost 6, with 16 bases in between. Looked up from germline, CDR1 is MNHEY and CDR2 is SVGAGI. This CDR3 is CASTTAGGSQPQHF. The CDR3 DNA reads TGTGCCAGCACGACGGCGGGGGGCAGTCAGCCCCAGCATTTT.

The chain recombines TRBV9 with TRBJ1-3; D is unresolved. Germline V gene lookup returns CDR1 SGDLS and CDR2 YYNGEE. With 0 bases removed from V and 3 bases from J, the gap between germline ends came to 19 bases. There are 18 residues in the CDR3. CDR3 sequence reads: CASSVDSIGVLGGNTIYF. In DNA form, the CDR3 reads TGTGCCAGCAGCGTAGATTCAATTGGGGTATTAGGTGGAAACACCATATATTTT.

The chain has TRBV19 and TRBJ2-7; 9 bases line up with TRBD1. This CDR3 has 15 residues. V dropped 5 bases and J dropped 1; count of bases not matched to a gene: 6. Germline V gene lookup returns CDR1 LNHDA and CDR2 SQIVND (reference sequence). CDR3 loop: CASSLRTGESYEQYF. The DNA of the CDR3 is TGTGCCAGTAGTCTACGGACAGGGGAATCCTACGAGCAGTACTTC.

This clone was counted once. This rearrangement joins TRBV11-1 to TRBJ1-6, with no clear D. This CDR3 comprises 13 residues. V gave up 6 bases and J gave up 9 bases, with 12 bases separating them. CDR1 and CDR2 (germline): SGHAT, FQDESV (reference sequence). The CDR3 nucleotides are TGTGCCAGCAGAGGCTTCGGGCGTTCACCCCTCCACTTT. Encoded protein: CASRGFGRSPLHF. Using reference TRBV11-1 and TRBJ1-6 for the parts outside the CDR3, the full variable domain is EAEVAQSPRYKITEKSQAVAFWCDPISGHATLYWYRQILGQGPELLVQFQDESVVDDSQLPKDRFSAERLKGVDSTLKIQPAELGDSAMYLCASRGFGRSPLHFGNGTRLTVT.

The V call is TRBV9, the J call TRBJ1-1, with no clear D. CDR1 and CDR2 (germline): SGDLS, YYNGEE. V gave up 0 bases and J gave up 3 bases, with 9 bases separating them. The CDR3 extends over 14 amino acids. The CDR3 sequence: CASSVVAIDTEAFF. The CDR3 coding sequence is TGTGCCAGCAGCGTAGTAGCTATCGACACTGAAGCTTTCTTT. The full variable domain, rest sourced from reference TRBV9 and TRBJ1-1, is DSGVTQTPKHLITATGQRVTLRCSPRSGDLSVYWYQQSLDQGLQFLIQYYNGEERAKGNILERFSAQQFPDLHSELNLSSLELGDSALYFCASSVVAIDTEAFFGQGTRLTVV.

This rearrangement joins TRBV6-6 to TRBJ2-4; D gene ambiguous. The CDR3 totals 13 residues. Between the trimmed V and J ends, which lost 1 base and 5 bases, there was a span of 6 bases. Germline CDR1 is MNHNY and CDR2 is SVGAGI (reference sequence). CDR3 protein: CASSYWQENIQYF. CDR3 coding DNA: TGTGCCAGCAGTTACTGGCAGGAAAACATTCAGTACTTC.

This clone was seen a few times. The chain is built from TRBV10-3 and TRBJ2-1; the D gene is possibly TRBD1 (5 bases). This CDR3 comprises 15 residues. CDR1 ENHRY and CDR2 SYGVKD come from the germline V gene. V was cut by 0 bases and J by 1 base, with 7 bases left in between. The CDR3 nucleotides are TGTGCCATCAGTGAGTCTGGGGCTTCCTACAATGAGCAGTTCTTC. Protein: CAISESGASYNEQFF.

This chain joins TRBV6-5 and TRBJ1-2; no clear D. The CDR3 is made up of 15 amino acids. In germline, CDR1 is MNHEY, CDR2 SVGAGI. V lost 0 bases and J lost 5, with 13 bases in between. The CDR3 region is CASSYSGLIFYGYTF. The CDR3 coding sequence is TGTGCCAGCAGTTACTCAGGGCTTATTTTTTATGGCTACACCTTC.

The chain links TRBV4-1 to TRBJ2-7; perhaps TRBD2 as D (6 bases). Germline CDR1 reads MGHRA; CDR2 reads YSYEKL. The germline V and J ends were trimmed by 4 bases and 3 bases, with 19 bases remaining between them. The CDR3 is 16 residues long. CDR3 DNA: TGCGCCAGCAGCCTCTGGGGGGAGTCAGGGTTCTACGAGCAGTACTTC. It codes for CASSLWGESGFYEQYF.

This clone was seen just once. Additional DNA sequences in this sample encode the identical CDR3. This rearrangement joins TRBV7-3 to TRBJ2-3; TRBD2 aligns across 7 bases. From germline, CDR1 is SGHTA and CDR2 FQGTGA. Trimming at V came to 2 bases and at J to 1 base, leaving 0 bases not matched to a gene. The CDR3 is 14 amino acids. CDR3 amino acids: CASSLAGGTDTQYF. The CDR3 nucleotides are TGTGCCAGCAGCTTAGCGGGGGGCACAGATACGCAGTATTTT.

This clone was found many times. The chain carries TRBV27 and TRBJ2-3; 9 bases map to TRBD2. The germline gives CDR1 MNHEY, CDR2 SMNVEV (reference sequence). V lost 5 bases, J lost 2 bases, and 14 bases stayed unmatched. The length of the CDR3 is 18 residues. The CDR3 DNA reads TGTGCCAGCAGTCTAATAATCCCCCTAGCGGGACACACAGATACGCAGTATTTT. Residues: CASSLIIPLAGHTDTQYF.

The chain joins TRBV10-1 to TRBJ2-7; no clear D. This CDR3 comprises 15 residues. Trimming pared 0 bases from V and 2 bases from J, leaving 11 bases between. Germline CDR1 and CDR2: WNHNN and SYGVQD (reference sequence). Here the CDR3 DNA reads TGCGCCAGCAGTGAGTCCGGCGCGGAGACCTACGAGCAGTACTTC. The encoded protein is CASSESGAETYEQYF.

This chain links TRBV14 with TRBJ1-4; the D is unclear. This CDR3 spans 18 amino acids. Germline loops: CDR1 SGHDN, CDR2 FVKESK. V lost 0 bases to trimming and J lost 0 bases, with 14 bases between them. Written as DNA, the CDR3 is TGTGCCAGCAGCCAAGATATAGGAACAGTTGCAACTAATGAAAAACTGTTTTTT. It encodes CASSQDIGTVATNEKLFF.

V usage is TRBV7-2 and J usage is TRBJ1-2; D remains unclear. The CDR3 is made up of 15 amino acids. V gave up 2 bases and J gave up 2 bases, with 12 bases separating them. Per germline, CDR1 SGHTA and CDR2 FQGNSA. The CDR3 nucleotides read TGTGCCAGCAGCTTAAGGGCAGGTCAAAACTATGGCTACACCTTC. Residues: CASSLRAGQNYGYTF.

This rearrangement joins TRBV27 to TRBJ2-5; D call uncertain. Trimming took 2 bases from V and 5 from J, leaving 21 bases between them. CDR1 MNHEY and CDR2 SMNVEV come from the germline V gene (reference sequence). This CDR3 is 17 amino acids long. The CDR3 DNA follows: TGTGCCAGCAGTTTAGCCCCCCCCTGGGCCGAAGGGGAGACCCAGTACTTC. Translating it yields CASSLAPPWAEGETQYF.